Below, 15 T cell receptor beta chains from the same sample are listed, as sequenced in a study of blood T cell repertoires in COVID-19. Only in-frame clones appear in the TCRdb table, and some are missing; sequencing was by immunoSEQ multiplex PCR. The data contain around 250,000 clones, approximately 87% of them seen just once; the ten biggest clones take up 5.5% to 8%. Sequencing input: peripheral blood. Receptor source: a man aged 55-75 years with acute or convalescent COVID-19.

The chain carries TRBV27 and TRBJ2-6, with unresolved D. V lost 2 bases and J lost 1, with 15 bases in between. Germline CDR1 is MNHEY and CDR2 is SMNVEV (reference sequence). The CDR3 has 18 amino acids. CDR3 in DNA: TGTGCCAGCAGTTTAAGGCTAGGTTCGATATCTGGGGCCAACGTCCTGACTTTC. This gives the protein CASSLRLGSISGANVLTF.

This clone was detected only a few times. The chain is built from TRBV3-1 (or the pseudogene TRBV3-2) and TRBJ1-2; 7 bases are shared with TRBD1. The CDR3 runs to 16 residues. In germline, CDR1 is LGHDT, CDR2 YNNKEL (reference sequence). The J segment lost 0 bases and the V segment lost 3 bases, leaving 7 bases of the junction unmatched. The CDR3 DNA reads as TGTGCCAGCAGCCACACGGGACAGCGAGCTAACTATGGCTACACCTTC. Translation gives CASSHTGQRANYGYTF.

The J gene is TRBJ1-2, the V gene TRBV28; the D is unclear. The CDR3 is made up of 14 amino acids. Trimming stripped 6 bases from V and 2 bases from J, with 13 bases between. Germline V gene data show CDR1 as MDHEN and CDR2 as SYDVKM. This CDR3 is CASSPPDTNYGYTF. The CDR3 DNA reads as TGTGCCAGCAGCCCTCCCGACACAAACTATGGCTACACCTTC.

The chain has TRBV7-2 and TRBJ2-5, with 8 nucleotides matching TRBD2. V dropped 3 bases and J dropped 1; count of bases not matched to a gene: 4. Germline CDR1 SGHTA, CDR2 FQGNSA. This CDR3 is 15 amino acids long. The chain's CDR3 is CASSLRREVQETQYF. The CDR3, as DNA: TGTGCCAGCAGCTTGAGGCGGGAGGTCCAAGAGACCCAGTACTTC.

This clone was detected once. The rearrangement joins TRBV10-3 to TRBJ2-4, with D perhaps TRBD2 (6 bases). CDR1 ENHRY and CDR2 SYGVKD come from the germline V gene. The CDR3 covers 15 residues. V lost 3 bases to trimming and J lost 3 bases, with 12 bases between them. Written as DNA, the CDR3 is TGTGCCATCAGTGATCCGGGAGTCGGCAAAAACATTCAGTACTTC. It yields the protein CAISDPGVGKNIQYF.

The J gene is TRBJ2-5, the V gene TRBV7-2; D is possibly TRBD1 (6 bases). CDR1 SGHTA and CDR2 FQGNSA come from the germline V gene. The CDR3 loop spans 15 amino acids. V dropped 5 bases and J dropped 4 bases, with 17 bases sitting between them. The CDR3 nucleotides read TGTGCCAGCAGCGACATAGGGGGAAAGGGAGAGACCCAGTACTTC. Translation: CASSDIGGKGETQYF.

The rearrangement links TRBV29-1 to TRBJ2-7, with D tentatively TRBD1 (6 bases). The germline CDR1 and CDR2 sequences are SQVTM and ANQGSEA. Trimming took off 5 bases at V and 3 bases at J, with 11 bases between the two ends. CDR3 size: 12 residues. The CDR3 bases are TGCAGCGTTACCGGGACAAACTACGAGCAGTACTTC. Translated: CSVTGTNYEQYF.

The chain employs TRBV9 and TRBJ1-2; TRBD1 agrees at 8 bases. Germline CDR1 is SGDLS and CDR2 is YYNGEE. The CDR3 consists of 13 residues. Unmatched junction bases numbered 5, after V lost 3 bases and J lost 7 bases. CDR3 residues: CASSGQGFAGYTF. The DNA of the CDR3 is TGTGCCAGCAGCGGACAGGGGTTCGCTGGCTACACCTTC.

The chain employs TRBV7-9 and TRBJ1-2; TRBD1 might be the D (5 bases). The CDR3 is 15 amino acids. Trimming removed 5 bases from V and 5 bases from J, with 18 bases in between. The germline CDR1 and CDR2 sequences are SEHNR and FQNEAQ (reference sequence). The CDR3 here is CASSLNPTEVYGYTF. The CDR3 nucleotides read TGTGCCAGCAGCCTAAATCCGACAGAAGTTTATGGCTACACCTTC.

This clone was observed at least ten times. The rearrangement joins TRBV5-4 to TRBJ2-7, with a possible D match to TRBD1 (6 bases). V gave up 4 bases and J gave up 4 bases, with 12 bases separating them. The CDR3 has 13 amino acids. The V gene's germline CDR1 is SGHNT and CDR2 YYREEE (reference sequence). CDR3 sequence: CASSIPTGYEQYF. In DNA form, the CDR3 reads TGTGCCAGCAGCATTCCGACAGGATACGAGCAGTACTTC.

The chain combines TRBV27 with TRBJ2-7; 12 nucleotides agree with TRBD1. V lost 2 bases, J lost 1 base, and 9 bases stayed unmatched. CDR3 length: 18 residues. Germline-derived CDR1 and CDR2 are MNHEY and SMNVEV (reference sequence). The CDR3 DNA is TGTGCCAGCAGTTTAAGGGGACAGGGGGCCATCGGGTCCTACGAGCAGTACTTC. It yields the protein CASSLRGQGAIGSYEQYF.

V gene TRBV6-6 combines with J gene TRBJ2-1; possible D gene TRBD2, 5 bases. Germline V gives CDR1 MNHNY, CDR2 SVGAGI (reference sequence). With 6 bases removed from V and 0 bases from J, the gap between germline ends came to 12 bases. CDR3 length: 15 residues. Here the CDR3 reads CASRHGESSYNEQFF. Written as DNA, the CDR3 is TGTGCCAGCAGGCACGGGGAGAGCTCCTACAATGAGCAGTTCTTC.

This clone was recorded once. This chain uses TRBV14 with TRBJ1-2; D is uncertain. CDR1 and CDR2 (germline): SGHDN, FVKESK. Trimming took 0 bases from V and 8 from J, leaving 16 bases between them. CDR3 length: 15 amino acids. The chain's CDR3 is CASSQDPFPRGGYTF. The CDR3 nucleotides read TGTGCCAGCAGCCAAGATCCCTTCCCGCGAGGGGGCTACACCTTC.

The rearrangement uses TRBV10-3 and TRBJ2-5, with TRBD2 matching 8 bases. The J segment lost 7 bases and the V segment lost 2 bases, leaving 9 bases of the junction unmatched. Germline CDR1 and CDR2: ENHRY and SYGVKD. The CDR3 runs to 15 residues. This CDR3 reads CAISEAPTSEGTQYF. CDR3 coding DNA: TGTGCCATCAGTGAGGCACCGACTAGCGAAGGGACCCAGTACTTC.

The sample holds a few counts of this clone. V is TRBV19 and J is TRBJ2-6, with TRBD1 as a possible D gene (6 bases). The germline gives CDR1 LNHDA, CDR2 SQIVND (reference sequence). V was trimmed by 5 bases and J by 0 bases, leaving 11 bases between them. The CDR3 runs to 16 residues. The CDR3 protein is CASSSGQLSGANVLTF. Here the CDR3 DNA reads TGTGCCAGTAGTTCGGGACAACTCTCTGGGGCCAACGTCCTGACTTTC.